This is a list of T cell receptor beta chains from one sample in a study of blood T cell repertoires in COVID-19. Only in-frame clones appear in the TCRdb table, and some are missing; sequencing was by immunoSEQ multiplex PCR. The data show roughly 200,000 clones, around 86% seen once. The specimen sequenced was PBMCs or T cells enriched from blood (not recorded which). These receptors all come from a man aged 30 to 45 in a cohort exposed to, infected with or recovered from COVID-19 (not recorded which). Each CDR3 is given with its conserved first and last residue. The D gene is left open where the match is weak. The listing skips clone size in some rows; elsewhere it reads once, few, many or a size class.

D gene | J gene | V gene | clone size | CDR3 protein | CDR3 DNA
. | TRBJ1-6 | TRBV7-6 | . | CASSLTSTYNSPLHF | TGTGCCAGCAGCTTAACCTCGACTTATAATTCACCCCTCCACTTT
TRBD1 | TRBJ1-2 | TRBV19 | . | CASRIAGTGGAGGYTF | TGTGCCAGCCGAATCGCCGGGACAGGGGGCGCCGGTGGCTACACCTTC
TRBD1 | TRBJ1-4 | TRBV28 | few | CASSARQGLGEKLFF | TGTGCCAGCAGTGCCCGACAGGGGTTAGGTGAAAAACTGTTTTTT
TRBD1 | TRBJ1-1 | TRBV24-1 | . | CATSAGTGLTDTEAFF | TGTGCCACCAGTGCGGGGACAGGGTTAACGGACACTGAAGCTTTCTTT
TRBD2 | TRBJ2-4 | TRBV2 | . | CASSESTSAKNIQYF | TGTGCCAGCAGTGAGTCGACTAGCGCCAAAAACATTCAGTACTTC
. | TRBJ2-7 | TRBV29-1 | . | CSVGAVNSYEQYF | TGCAGCGTTGGCGCGGTCAACTCCTACGAGCAGTACTTC
. | TRBJ2-7 | TRBV24-1 | . | CATSGGIAALNEQYF | TGTGCCACCAGTGGCGGGATAGCCGCCTTAAACGAGCAGTACTTC
TRBD1 | TRBJ2-4 | TRBV6-2/TRBV6-3 | . | CASSYRTGDRGKNIQYF | TGTGCCAGCAGTTACCGGACAGGGGATAGGGGCAAAAACATTCAGTACTTC
TRBD2 | TRBJ2-7 | TRBV9 | . | CASSVTSGTYEQYF | TGTGCCAGCAGCGTAACTAGCGGGACCTACGAGCAGTACTTC
TRBD2 | TRBJ2-2 | TRBV6-1 | . | CASSETTSGNLFF | TGTGCCAGCAGTGAAACGACTAGCGGGAATCTGTTTTTT